The 20 T cell receptor beta chains below were found in one sample sequenced in a study of blood T cell repertoires in COVID-19. Repertoires were generated with immunoSEQ multiplex PCR, while TCRdb's copy carries only in-frame clones and drops some. The sample lists 50,000 or so clones, roughly 85% occurring once. Material for sequencing was peripheral blood. The receptors were gathered from a man between 65 and 85 years old with acute or convalescent COVID-19.

This chain uses TRBV6-5 with TRBJ2-5; TRBD1 might be the D (5 bases). Trimming left V 0 bases short and J 2 bases short, with 13 bases between. The CDR3 loop spans 16 amino acids. Per the germline V gene, CDR1 is MNHEY and CDR2 is SVGAGI. CDR3 in DNA: TGTGCCAGCAGTTACTCTAGGGGCATGGGTCAAGAGACCCAGTACTTC. This translates into CASSYSRGMGQETQYF.

In nucleotides, the CDR3 is TGCGCCAGCGCCACCAGGGACAGCCGCACAGATACGCAGTATTTT. Translating gives CASATRDSRTDTQYF. The chain is built from TRBV5-1 and TRBJ2-3; 7 bases map to TRBD1. Trimming cost V 7 bases and J 1 base; bases outside gene matches: 9. The CDR3 runs 15 residues. Germline CDR1 and CDR2: SGHRS and YFSETQ. The complete variable domain, with remaining parts taken from reference TRBV5-1 and TRBJ2-3, reads KAGVTQTPRYLIKTRGQQVTLSCSPISGHRSVSWYQQTPGQGLQFLFEYFSETQRNKGNFPGRFSGRQFSNSRSEMNVSTLELGDSALYLCASATRDSRTDTQYFGPGTRLTVL.

The chain links TRBV5-1 to TRBJ2-2, with 9 bases that match TRBD1. V was pared by 5 bases and J by 6 bases, with 8 bases of the junction left unmatched. Germline V gives CDR1 SGHRS, CDR2 YFSETQ. This CDR3 is built from 15 residues. The CDR3 region is CASSGDRELAGELFF. CDR3 coding DNA: TGCGCCAGCAGTGGGGACAGGGAACTCGCCGGGGAGCTGTTTTTT.

The sample holds a few counts of this clone. This rearrangement joins TRBV29-1 to TRBJ2-5, with 9 nucleotides matching TRBD2. The trim removed 4 bases at V and 3 bases at J, leaving 9 bases unmatched. From germline, CDR1 is SQVTM and CDR2 ANQGSEA. There are 15 residues in the CDR3. The CDR3 bases are TGCAGCGTTGGGGGTTCGGCTAGCGGGAAAGAGACCCAGTACTTC. Translation: CSVGGSASGKETQYF.

Details on this clone: The germline gene is not matched at one end of the junction; a read error may be the cause. The CDR3 spells CASSPPDRNLQYF. CDR3 sequence (DNA): TGTGCCAGCAGCCCCCCCGACAGAAACCTTCAGTACTTC. The chain recombines TRBV27 with TRBJ2-4; possible D gene TRBD1, 5 bases. The CDR3 contains 13 residues. The germline CDR1 and CDR2 sequences are MNHEY and SMNVEV (reference sequence).

In this sample, this clone turned up once. The rearrangement links TRBV5-4 to TRBJ2-2; D perhaps matches TRBD2 (5 bases). The V end was cut by 4 bases, the J end by 3 bases, with 10 bases between. Germline V gene data show CDR1 as SGHNT and CDR2 as YYREEE (reference sequence). CDR3 length: 14 residues. CDR3 nucleotides: TGTGCCAGCAGCCCCCCCGGGGACACCGGGGAGCTGTTTTTT. Translation: CASSPPGDTGELFF. The full variable domain, with the rest looked up from reference TRBV5-4 and TRBJ2-2, is ETGVTQSPTHLIKTRGQQVTLRCSSQSGHNTVSWYQQALGQGPQFIFQYYREEENGRGNFPPRFSGLQFPNYSSELNVNALELDDSALYLCASSPPGDTGELFFGEGSRLTVL.

This clone occurred a few times. This chain uses TRBV19 with TRBJ2-1; maybe TRBD2 (5 bases). Per the germline V gene, CDR1 is LNHDA and CDR2 is SQIVND (reference sequence). The CDR3 loop spans 14 amino acids. Trimming took off 5 bases at V and 0 bases at J, with 8 bases between the two ends. CDR3 in DNA: TGTGCCAGTAGTGAGGGTAGCTCCTACAATGAGCAGTTCTTC. Translation: CASSEGSSYNEQFF.

In its sample, this clone was seen once. DNA for the CDR3: TGTGCCAGCAGTTGGACAGTGAATAGCAATCAGCCCCAGCATTTT. Its translation: CASSWTVNSNQPQHF. The rearrangement uses TRBV6-2 or TRBV6-3 and TRBJ1-5; D may be TRBD1 (6 bases). The CDR3 loop spans 15 amino acids. The ends were cut back, 4 bases at V and 0 bases at J, with 10 bases in the middle. Germline V gene data show CDR1 as MNHEY and CDR2 as SVGEGT.

V usage is TRBV5-1 and J usage is TRBJ2-5, with TRBD2 matching 13 bases. With 8 bases clipped from V and 3 bases from J, the junction kept 10 bases outside the gene matches. The CDR3 is 16 amino acids. Germline V gene data show CDR1 as SGHRS and CDR2 as YFSETQ. CDR3: CASMPGLAGPEETQYF. In nucleotides, the CDR3 is TGCGCCAGTATGCCGGGACTAGCGGGGCCGGAAGAGACCCAGTACTTC.

V gene TRBV14 combines with J gene TRBJ2-3; TRBD1 agrees at 8 bases. CDR3 size: 15 residues. CDR1 is SGHDN and CDR2 is FVKESK in the germline V gene. The trim removed 2 bases at V and 3 bases at J, leaving 4 bases unmatched. The CDR3 sequence is CASSQLRGRTDTQYF. The CDR3, as DNA: TGTGCCAGCAGCCAACTCAGGGGGCGGACAGATACGCAGTATTTT.

By its share, this clone is medium-sized (0.01 to 0.1%). DNA for the CDR3: TGCAGCGTTGAAGGGACAGGGAGCTCCTACAATGAGCAGTTCTTC. This gives the protein CSVEGTGSSYNEQFF. This chain joins TRBV29-1 and TRBJ2-1; TRBD1 matches 8 bases. The V gene end was trimmed by 1 base and the J gene end by 0 bases; junction bases not matched to a gene: 2. CDR3 size: 15 residues. Per the germline V gene, CDR1 is SQVTM and CDR2 is ANQGSEA.

The gene calls are TRBV27 and TRBJ1-2; a possible D gene is TRBD1 (6 bases). V was trimmed by 3 bases and J by 4 bases, leaving 9 bases between them. Germline V CDR1 and CDR2: MNHEY, SMNVEV (reference sequence). This CDR3 region has 13 residues. CDR3 protein: CASSFQDSYGYTF. In DNA form, the CDR3 reads TGTGCCAGCAGTTTTCAGGACAGCTATGGCTACACCTTC.

This clone was seen a few times. The gene calls are TRBV6-5 and TRBJ1-1, with no clear D. Germline CDR1 MNHEY, CDR2 SVGAGI. The CDR3 totals 13 residues. Trimming cost V 2 bases and J 5 bases, with 9 bases left between them. The CDR3 DNA sequence: TGTGCCAGCAGTTACCGCCCGGGGACTGAAGCTTTCTTT. Its translation is CASSYRPGTEAFF.

The V gene is TRBV7-9, the J gene TRBJ2-1, with D maybe TRBD2 (5 bases). The germline V and J ends were trimmed by 8 bases and 4 bases, with 6 bases remaining between them. The CDR3 runs to 11 residues. CDR1 and CDR2 from the germline V gene are SEHNR and FQNEAQ (reference sequence). Here the CDR3 reads CASGGYNEQFF. The CDR3 DNA reads TGTGCCAGCGGCGGGTACAATGAGCAGTTCTTC.

The chain is built from TRBV5-5 and TRBJ1-4; D is possibly TRBD1 (5 bases). Trimming stripped 0 bases from V and 6 bases from J, with 15 bases between. The CDR3 covers 16 residues. Germline-derived CDR1 and CDR2 are SGHKS and YYEKEE (reference sequence). The CDR3 spells CASSLVLEGGDEKLFF. The CDR3 DNA reads as TGTGCCAGCAGCTTGGTGCTGGAGGGAGGGGATGAAAAACTGTTTTTT.

V usage is TRBV28 and J usage is TRBJ1-2, with 8 bases aligning to TRBD1. From germline, CDR1 is MDHEN and CDR2 SYDVKM. Trimming cost V 5 bases and J 8 bases; bases outside gene matches: 7. The CDR3 sequence is 13 residues long. CDR3 bases: TGTGCCAGCAGTACCCAGACAGGGGTAGGCTACACCTTC. Amino acid sequence: CASSTQTGVGYTF.

The chain employs TRBV5-1 and TRBJ2-7; TRBD1 might be the D (5 bases). The CDR3 is made up of 15 amino acids. Trimming cost V 0 bases and J 0 bases, with 10 bases left between them. In germline, CDR1 is SGHRS, CDR2 YFSETQ. DNA for the CDR3: TGCGCCAGCAGCTTGGGGACAACGAGCTCCTACGAGCAGTACTTC. Protein sequence: CASSLGTTSSYEQYF. The whole variable domain, remainder taken from reference TRBV5-1 and TRBJ2-7, is KAGVTQTPRYLIKTRGQQVTLSCSPISGHRSVSWYQQTPGQGLQFLFEYFSETQRNKGNFPGRFSGRQFSNSRSEMNVSTLELGDSALYLCASSLGTTSSYEQYFGPGTRLTVT.

V is TRBV6-4 and J is TRBJ2-3; D is perhaps TRBD2 (5 bases). V was shortened by 5 bases and J by 5 bases, with 11 bases between the two germline ends. The CDR3 is 13 amino acids. CDR1 and CDR2 from the germline V gene are MRHNA and SNTAGT. CDR3 in amino acids: CASSFLEGDTQYF. The CDR3 DNA reads as TGTGCCAGCAGTTTCCTAGAGGGAGATACGCAGTATTTT.

J is TRBJ1-5 and V is TRBV28; D unclear. The CDR3 runs to 14 residues. Per the germline V gene, CDR1 is MDHEN and CDR2 is SYDVKM. The germline V and J ends were trimmed by 8 bases and 5 bases, with 16 bases remaining between them. The CDR3 spells CASANLPGDQPQHF. CDR3 bases: TGTGCCAGCGCTAACCTCCCCGGTGATCAGCCCCAGCATTTT.

The chain links TRBV5-4 to TRBJ1-1; D perhaps matches TRBD1 (6 bases). With 4 bases removed from V and 5 bases from J, the gap between germline ends came to 15 bases. The CDR3 contains 14 residues. Germline-derived CDR1 and CDR2 are SGHNT and YYREEE (reference sequence). In DNA, the CDR3 is TGTGCCAGCAGCCCTCAGGGTCAGGGGACTGAAGCTTTCTTT. As protein: CASSPQGQGTEAFF.